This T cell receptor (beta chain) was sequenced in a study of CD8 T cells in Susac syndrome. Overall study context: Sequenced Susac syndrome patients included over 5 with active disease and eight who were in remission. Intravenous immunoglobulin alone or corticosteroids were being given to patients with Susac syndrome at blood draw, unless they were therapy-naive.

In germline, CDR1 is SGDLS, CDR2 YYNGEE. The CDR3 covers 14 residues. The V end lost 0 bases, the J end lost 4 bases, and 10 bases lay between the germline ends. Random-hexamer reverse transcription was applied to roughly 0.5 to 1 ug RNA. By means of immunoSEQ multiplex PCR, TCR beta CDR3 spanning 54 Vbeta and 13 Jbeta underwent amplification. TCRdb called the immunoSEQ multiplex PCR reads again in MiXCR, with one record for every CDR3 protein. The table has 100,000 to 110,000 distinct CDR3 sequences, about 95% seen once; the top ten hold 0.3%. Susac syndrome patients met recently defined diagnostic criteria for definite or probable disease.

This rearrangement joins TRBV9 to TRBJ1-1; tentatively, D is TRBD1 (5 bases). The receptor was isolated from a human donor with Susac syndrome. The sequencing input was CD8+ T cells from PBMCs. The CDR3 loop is CASSVGGGTTEAFF. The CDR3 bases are TGTGCCAGCAGCGTAGGGGGGGGTACCACTGAAGCTTTCTTT.